The present T cell receptor beta chain was sequenced within a study of T cells in localized non-small cell lung cancer. The table came from immunoSEQ multiplex PCR; TCRdb's copy has only in-frame clones and leaves some out. The sample holds about 11,000 clones, over 65% seen once. Between the trimmed V and J ends, which lost 3 bases and 1 base, there was a span of 12 bases. The CDR3 extends over 15 amino acids. Germline V gene sequence: CDR1 MDHEN, CDR2 SYDVKM. Whole-study results and caveats: Detection in adjacent lung was observed for a median around 50 of the top 100 tumor clones. Uninvolved adjacent lung had higher T cell clonality than tumor and all other tissues.

In the case of this clone: What it recognizes is unknown.

The clonotype was recovered from a male donor older than 55 with stage I lung adenocarcinoma. The chain links TRBV28 to TRBJ1-1; D unresolved. The specimen comprised peripheral blood, sampled before any cancer treatment. As DNA, the CDR3 is TGTGCCAGCAGTTTCCGCGCGAGTGGGAACACTGAAGCTTTCTTT. It is translated as CASSFRASGNTEAFF.